This T cell receptor (beta chain) was retrieved from a study of T cell changes during pregnancy in multiple sclerosis. Germline CDR1 is SGHAT and CDR2 is FQNNGV. The CDR3 consists of 16 residues. Trimming took 5 bases from V and 3 from J; bases not matched to a gene: 9. Sequenced by immunoSEQ multiplex PCR; TCRdb stores in-frame clones only, minus some. Of some 120,000 clones in the sample, approximately 96% were seen once. This sequence was found in a female donor with multiple sclerosis, enrolled in a pregnancy study. The chain is built from TRBV11-2 and TRBJ2-7; TRBD1 matches at 11 bases. Sequencing was performed on peripheral blood, taken after pregnancy. This chain's CDR3 is CASSTGQGVRVYEQYF. The DNA for the CDR3 is TGTGCCAGCAGCACGGGACAGGGGGTGCGGGTCTACGAGCAGTACTTC.